One and the same sample provided the 18 T cell receptor beta chains below, sequenced in a study of blood T cell repertoires in COVID-19 (dated by TCRdb to between 2020 and 2021). To prepare the library, the immunoSEQ multiplex PCR assay was applied. TCRdb holds this immuneACCESS table with in-frame rearrangements only. Some clones are missing; in checked studies, unresolved V genes explain under half, and the rest has no known cause. The sample includes 120,000 or so clones, with around 88% observed a single time. Of the sample, about 5.4% is held by the ten largest clones. Source material: peripheral blood. The receptors were gathered from a man older than 75 with active or convalescent COVID-19.

This chain joins TRBV6-5 and TRBJ2-5; 7 bases are shared with TRBD1. The CDR3 loop spans 15 amino acids. The trim removed 6 bases at V and 2 bases at J, leaving 9 bases unmatched. The germline gives CDR1 MNHEY, CDR2 SVGAGI. The CDR3 here is CASRPRGKTQETQYF. The CDR3 DNA sequence: TGTGCCAGCAGACCCAGGGGGAAGACACAAGAGACCCAGTACTTC.

The V gene is TRBV28, the J gene TRBJ1-2, with a possible D match to TRBD1 (6 bases). V was pared by 5 bases and J by 6 bases, with 16 bases between. Germline lookup yields CDR1 MDHEN and CDR2 SYDVKM. CDR3 length equals 14 residues. CDR3 protein: CASSPGAYINGYTF. For the CDR3, the DNA is TGTGCCAGCAGTCCAGGGGCCTACATCAATGGCTACACCTTC.

The chain recombines TRBV23-1 with TRBJ1-3; 9 bases match TRBD1. TRBV23-1 is flagged as an ORF with uncertain function. V gave up 2 bases and J gave up 4 bases; unmatched junction bases: 12. The CDR3 length is 18 residues. Here the CDR3 DNA reads TGCGCCAGCAGTCAAAACCAGAGGACAGGGGTGGTGGGAAACACCATATATTTT. It codes for CASSQNQRTGVVGNTIYF.

This clone is a singleton in its sample. The chain is built from TRBV19 and TRBJ2-3; TRBD2 matches at 11 bases. The ends lost 5 bases at V and 5 bases at J; junction bases unmatched: 6. Per the germline V gene, CDR1 is LNHDA and CDR2 is SQIVND (reference sequence). The CDR3 is 15 residues long. The CDR3 DNA reads as TGTGCCAGTAGTGGGACTAGCGGTTGGGGAGATACGCAGTATTTT. Its translation: CASSGTSGWGDTQYF. Drawing the rest from reference TRBV19 and TRBJ2-3, the complete variable domain is DGGITQSPKYLFRKEGQNVTLSCEQNLNHDAMYWYRQDPGQGLRLIYYSQIVNDFQKGDIAEGYSVSREKKESFPLTVTSAQKNPTAFYLCASSGTSGWGDTQYFGPGTRLTVL.

This clone came up once. This sequence joins TRBV29-1 and TRBJ1-1; D is undetermined. This CDR3 is 13 amino acids long. Germline lookup yields CDR1 SQVTM and CDR2 ANQGSEA. Trimming pared 6 bases from V and 6 bases from J, leaving 17 bases between. CDR3 protein: CSVTGEPKAEAFF. DNA for the CDR3: TGCAGCGTAACCGGGGAACCGAAGGCTGAAGCTTTCTTT.

Only a few counts were recorded for this clone. The chain recombines TRBV7-8 with TRBJ2-7; D is possibly TRBD1 (5 bases). The V and J ends lost 5 bases and 3 bases respectively, with 8 bases between them. The length of the CDR3 is 12 residues. Germline CDR1 is SGHVS and CDR2 is FQNEAQ. The DNA for the CDR3 is TGTGCCAGCAGCCCGACAGACTACGAGCAGTACTTC. Amino acid sequence: CASSPTDYEQYF.

This clone has just a few counts. In DNA, the CDR3 is TGTGCCAGCAGCTCCCGCCCGGACCGGGACAGGGCGGTTAATGGCTACACCTTC. It translates to CASSSRPDRDRAVNGYTF. The V gene is TRBV9, the J gene TRBJ1-2; 9 nucleotides align to TRBD1. J lost 6 bases, V lost 4 bases, and 19 bases had no gene match. The germline gives CDR1 SGDLS, CDR2 YYNGEE. There are 18 residues in the CDR3.

The chain carries TRBV6-1 and TRBJ2-2; 8 bases line up with TRBD1. The CDR3 contains 16 residues. V gave up 3 bases and J gave up 1 base; unmatched junction bases: 4. Germline V gene lookup returns CDR1 MNHNS and CDR2 SASEGT. CDR3 in amino acids: CASSDRGQVNTGELFF. In DNA form, the CDR3 reads TGTGCCAGCAGTGATAGGGGACAGGTGAACACCGGGGAGCTGTTTTTT.

The chain couples TRBV27 to TRBJ1-2; TRBD1 matches at 7 bases. Per germline, CDR1 MNHEY and CDR2 SMNVEV (reference sequence). The length of the CDR3 is 15 residues. The J segment lost 0 bases and the V segment lost 7 bases, leaving 8 bases of the junction unmatched. The DNA for the CDR3 is TGTGCCAGCACCCTGTTAGGGGGCGCTAACTATGGCTACACCTTC. Amino acids: CASTLLGGANYGYTF.

The CDR3 loop is CASSQDWGAGELFF. The CDR3 DNA reads TGCGCCAGCAGCCAAGATTGGGGGGCCGGGGAGCTGTTTTTT. The chain joins TRBV4-1 to TRBJ2-2; D is possibly TRBD2 (6 bases). The ends were cut back, 0 bases at V and 6 bases at J, with 8 bases in the middle. Germline V gene lookup returns CDR1 MGHRA and CDR2 YSYEKL. CDR3 length: 14 amino acids.

The gene calls are TRBV4-1 and TRBJ2-7; the match to TRBD2 covers 7 bases. J gave up 7 bases and V 0 bases, and 9 bases lay outside the gene matches. From germline, CDR1 is MGHRA and CDR2 YSYEKL. CDR3 size: 15 residues. The CDR3 region has the DNA TGCGCCAGCAGCCAAGATTTATCGGCGGGGGATGAGCAGTACTTC. Its translation is CASSQDLSAGDEQYF.

This clone was detected a few times. The rearrangement joins TRBV18 to TRBJ1-1; D not resolved. The germline V gene has CDR1 KGHSH and CDR2 LQKENI. CDR3 size: 12 residues. V was trimmed by 6 bases and J by 2 bases, leaving 7 bases between them. Here the CDR3 reads CASSAGNTEAFF. The CDR3 region has the DNA TGTGCCAGCTCCGCAGGAAACACTGAAGCTTTCTTT.

V gene TRBV14 combines with J gene TRBJ2-7; 7 nucleotides match TRBD2. V gave up 1 base and J gave up 7 bases; unmatched junction bases: 7. Looked up from germline, CDR1 is SGHDN and CDR2 is FVKESK. The CDR3 runs 14 residues. The CDR3 DNA sequence: TGTGCCAGCAGCCAAGTAGGACTGGGGGGGGAGCAGTACTTC. Amino acid sequence: CASSQVGLGGEQYF.

V and J are TRBV15 and TRBJ1-4; D is ambiguous. The CDR3 spans 13 residues. V was trimmed by 0 bases and J by 4 bases, leaving 3 bases between them. CDR1 and CDR2 from the germline V gene are LNHNV and YYDKDF (reference sequence). DNA of the CDR3: TGTGCCACCAGCAGAGACGGTAATGAAAAACTGTTTTTT. This translates into CATSRDGNEKLFF.

Note on this clone: The same CDR3 can be traced to other DNA sequences in this sample. This rearrangement joins TRBV7-8 to TRBJ2-5, with TRBD1 as a possible D gene (5 bases). The CDR3 covers 12 residues. Germline loops: CDR1 SGHVS, CDR2 FQNEAQ. Trimming left V 2 bases short and J 4 bases short, with 5 bases between. The CDR3 nucleotides read TGTGCCAGCAGCTTAAGGGGAGAGACCCAGTACTTC. This codes for CASSLRGETQYF.

The rearrangement joins TRBV19 to TRBJ2-5; 7 nucleotides agree with TRBD1. The V segment lost 2 bases and the J segment 2 bases; nucleotides outside the gene matches: 5. Germline V gives CDR1 LNHDA, CDR2 SQIVND (reference sequence). CDR3 length equals 15 residues. The CDR3 DNA reads TGTGCCAGTAGTATAACAGGGGTCGGGCAAGAGACCCAGTACTTC. Its translation: CASSITGVGQETQYF.

The count of this clone is one. CDR3: CASSDRASYNEQFF. The CDR3 DNA is TGTGCCAGCAGTGACAGGGCGTCCTACAATGAGCAGTTCTTC. The rearrangement links TRBV2 to TRBJ2-1, with a tentative D call TRBD1 (5 bases). CDR1 and CDR2 from the germline V gene are SNHLY and FYNNEI. Trimming stripped 3 bases from V and 1 base from J, with 7 bases between. This CDR3 contains 14 residues.

The chain uses TRBV5-1 and TRBJ1-4, with D perhaps TRBD1 (5 bases). CDR3 length: 17 residues. CDR1 and CDR2 (germline): SGHRS, YFSETQ. Trimming shortened V by 4 bases and J by 0 bases, and 16 bases separated the two germline ends. The CDR3 loop reads CASSGGTASATNEKLFF. CDR3 bases: TGCGCCAGCAGCGGAGGGACGGCATCGGCAACTAATGAAAAACTGTTTTTT. Drawing the rest from reference TRBV5-1 and TRBJ1-4, the complete variable domain is KAGVTQTPRYLIKTRGQQVTLSCSPISGHRSVSWYQQTPGQGLQFLFEYFSETQRNKGNFPGRFSGRQFSNSRSEMNVSTLELGDSALYLCASSGGTASATNEKLFFGSGTQLSVL.